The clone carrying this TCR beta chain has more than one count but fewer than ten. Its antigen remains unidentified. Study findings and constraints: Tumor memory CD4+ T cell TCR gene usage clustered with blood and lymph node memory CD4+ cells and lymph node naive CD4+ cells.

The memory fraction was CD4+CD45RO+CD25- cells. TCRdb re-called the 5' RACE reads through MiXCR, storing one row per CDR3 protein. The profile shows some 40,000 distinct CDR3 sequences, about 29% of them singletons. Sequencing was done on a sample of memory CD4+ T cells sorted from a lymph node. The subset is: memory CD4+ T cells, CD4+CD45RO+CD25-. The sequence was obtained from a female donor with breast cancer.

Here the CDR3 DNA reads TGTGCCTCAGGACAGGGCTATAACACCATATATTTT. Its translation: CASGQGYNTIYF. J is TRBJ1-3 and V is TRBV30, with 8 bases that match TRBD1. V shed 7 bases and J 7 bases; nucleotides not matched to a gene: 6. Germline V gene sequence: CDR1 GTSNPN, CDR2 SVGIG (reference sequence). This CDR3 is built from 12 residues.